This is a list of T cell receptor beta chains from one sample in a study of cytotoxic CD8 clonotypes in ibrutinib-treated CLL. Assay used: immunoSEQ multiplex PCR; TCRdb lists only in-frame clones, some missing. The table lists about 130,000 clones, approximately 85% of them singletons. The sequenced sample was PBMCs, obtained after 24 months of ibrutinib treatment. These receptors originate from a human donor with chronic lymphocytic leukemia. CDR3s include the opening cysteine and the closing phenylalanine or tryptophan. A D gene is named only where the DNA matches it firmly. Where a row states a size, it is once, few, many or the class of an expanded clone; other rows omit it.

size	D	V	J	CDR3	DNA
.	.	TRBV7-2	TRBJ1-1	CASSPRTGLLEAFF	TGTGCCAGCAGCCCGCGAACAGGACTTCTTGAAGCTTTCTTT
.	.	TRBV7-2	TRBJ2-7	CASSAGGGFSEQYF	TGTGCCAGCAGCGCTGGGGGCGGTTTTAGCGAGCAGTACTTC
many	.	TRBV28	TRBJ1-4	CASRHPNEKLFF	TGTGCCAGCAGACACCCTAATGAAAAACTGTTTTTT
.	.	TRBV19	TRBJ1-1	CASSINVAAEAFF	TGTGCCAGTAGTATAAATGTGGCAGCTGAAGCTTTCTTT
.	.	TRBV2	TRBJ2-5	CASRGLTGALETQYF	TGTGCCAGCAGGGGATTGACAGGAGCCCTGGAGACCCAGTACTTC
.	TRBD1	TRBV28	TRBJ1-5	CASSRQQGAGNQPQHF	TGTGCCAGCAGTCGCCAACAGGGGGCCGGCAATCAGCCCCAGCATTTT
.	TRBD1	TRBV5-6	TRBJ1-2	CASSRLGQGRDGYTF	TGTGCCAGCAGCCGACTCGGACAGGGGCGTGATGGCTACACCTTC
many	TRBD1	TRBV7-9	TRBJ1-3	CASSAAYRGGGNTIYF	TGTGCCAGCAGCGCCGCCTACAGGGGTGGCGGAAACACCATATATTTT
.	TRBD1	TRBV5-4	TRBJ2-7	CASSLVGQVLYEQYF	TGTGCCAGCAGCTTGGTGGGACAGGTCCTCTACGAGCAGTACTTC
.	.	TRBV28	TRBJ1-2	CASSPQVNYGYTF	TGTGCCAGCAGCCCACAGGTTAACTATGGCTACACCTTC
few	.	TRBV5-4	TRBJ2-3	CASSFHSTDTQYF	TGTGCCAGCAGCTTCCATAGCACAGATACGCAGTATTTT
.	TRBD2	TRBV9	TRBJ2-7	CASSPTSGTEREQYF	TGTGCCAGCAGCCCGACTAGCGGGACGGAACGCGAGCAGTACTTC
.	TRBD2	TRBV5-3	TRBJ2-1	CARSSGTSGSYNEQFF	TGTGCCAGAAGCTCTGGGACTAGCGGGAGCTACAATGAGCAGTTCTTC
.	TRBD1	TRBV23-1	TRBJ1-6	CASSQGQGSDSYNSPLHF	TGCGCCAGCAGTCAGGGACAGGGATCAGATTCCTATAATTCACCCCTCCACTTT
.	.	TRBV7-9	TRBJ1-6	CASSLNEGGNSPLHF	TGTGCCAGCAGCTTAAACGAGGGGGGGAATTCACCCCTCCACTTT
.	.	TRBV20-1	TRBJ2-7	CSASRANEQYF	TGCAGTGCTAGCAGGGCTAACGAGCAGTACTTC
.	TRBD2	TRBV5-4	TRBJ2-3	CASSLSSGSSDTQYF	TGTGCCAGCAGCTTGTCTAGCGGGAGTTCAGATACGCAGTATTTT
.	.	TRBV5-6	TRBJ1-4	CASSYKQGTNEKLFF	TGTGCCAGCAGCTATAAACAGGGAACTAATGAAAAACTGTTTTTT
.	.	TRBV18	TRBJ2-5	CASSSVTGAGQETQYF	TGTGCCAGCTCATCCGTTACAGGCGCCGGACAAGAGACCCAGTACTTC
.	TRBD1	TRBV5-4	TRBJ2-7	CASSLTGQIYEQYF	TGTGCCAGCAGCTTGACGGGACAGATCTACGAGCAGTACTTC
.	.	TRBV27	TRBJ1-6	CASSLEQNSPLHF	TGTGCCAGCAGTTTAGAACAAAATTCACCCCTCCACTTT
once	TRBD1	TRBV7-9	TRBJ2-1	CASSLTGGYYNEQFF	TGTGCCAGCAGCCTTACAGGGGGCTACTACAATGAGCAGTTCTTC
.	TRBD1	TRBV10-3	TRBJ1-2	CAIGETGQGGLYGYTF	TGTGCCATCGGAGAGACGGGACAGGGGGGCCTCTATGGCTACACCTTC
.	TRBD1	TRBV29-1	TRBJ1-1	CSAGDRGRTEAFF	TGCAGCGCGGGGGACAGGGGGCGGACTGAAGCTTTCTTT
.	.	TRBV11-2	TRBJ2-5	CASSPGRGGPSGAQYF	TGTGCCAGCAGCCCCGGCCGTGGCGGACCTTCTGGGGCCCAGTACTTC
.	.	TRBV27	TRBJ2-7	CASSFRTGEEGQYF	TGTGCCAGCAGTTTCAGGACGGGTGAAGAGGGGCAGTACTTC
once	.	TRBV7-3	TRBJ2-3	CASSLSGTTDTQYF	TGTGCCAGCAGCTTATCCGGGACCACAGATACGCAGTATTTT
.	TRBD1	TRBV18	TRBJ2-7	CASSPNRFDRVGLAPYEQYF	TGTGCCAGCTCACCGAATCGATTTGACAGGGTGGGCCTCGCACCCTACGAGCAGTACTTC
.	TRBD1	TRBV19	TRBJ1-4	CASSHRDRGNEKLFF	TGTGCCAGTAGCCACCGGGACAGGGGTAATGAAAAACTGTTTTTT
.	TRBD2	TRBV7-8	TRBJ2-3	CASSMGLAVTNTQYF	TGTGCCAGCAGCATGGGACTAGCGGTAACTAATACGCAGTATTTT
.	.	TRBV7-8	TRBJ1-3	CASSLRAGAGNTIYF	TGTGCCAGCAGCTTAAGAGCTGGGGCTGGAAACACCATATATTTT
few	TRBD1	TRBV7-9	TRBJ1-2	CASSLSNPGGHGYTF	TGTGCCAGCAGCTTAAGTAATCCAGGGGGACATGGCTACACCTTC
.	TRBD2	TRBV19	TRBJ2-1	CASSIGTSGEQFF	TGTGCCAGTAGTATCGGGACTAGCGGGGAGCAGTTCTTC
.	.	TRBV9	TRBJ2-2	CASSAPLNSGELFF	TGTGCCAGCAGCGCCCCACTGAACTCCGGGGAGCTGTTTTTT
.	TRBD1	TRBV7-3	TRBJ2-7	CASSLTLPGQGASYEQYF	TGTGCCAGCAGCCTTACTCTTCCGGGACAGGGAGCTTCCTACGAGCAGTACTTC
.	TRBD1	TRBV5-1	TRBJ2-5	CASSLGQGAFGDRETQYF	TGCGCCAGCAGCTTAGGACAGGGGGCTTTCGGGGACCGGGAGACCCAGTACTTC
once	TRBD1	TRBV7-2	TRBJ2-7	CASNSGTGAYEQYF	TGTGCCAGCAACTCCGGGACAGGGGCCTACGAGCAGTACTTC
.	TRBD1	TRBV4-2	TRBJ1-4	CASSPKAGGEAMEKLFF	TGTGCCAGCAGCCCCAAGGCAGGGGGCGAGGCAATGGAAAAACTGTTTTTT
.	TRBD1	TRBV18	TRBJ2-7	CASSRPGQGAYEQYF	TGTGCCAGCTCACGACCGGGACAGGGGGCCTACGAGCAGTACTTC
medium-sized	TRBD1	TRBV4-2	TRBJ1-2	CASSHSRGRGNGYTF	TGTGCCAGCAGCCATTCCAGGGGGCGCGGGAATGGCTACACCTTC
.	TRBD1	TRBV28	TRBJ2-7	CASSSAGTGSREQYF	TGTGCCAGCAGTTCAGCCGGGACAGGGTCGCGGGAGCAGTACTTC
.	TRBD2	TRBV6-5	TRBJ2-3	CASSKSGGAVDTQYF	TGTGCCAGCAGTAAAAGCGGGGGGGCGGTAGATACGCAGTATTTT
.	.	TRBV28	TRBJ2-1	CASSLGSRYNEQFF	TGTGCCAGCAGTTTGGGGTCAAGGTACAATGAGCAGTTCTTC
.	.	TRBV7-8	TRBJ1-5	CASSLVQLNQPQHF	TGTGCCAGCAGCTTAGTCCAGCTCAATCAGCCCCAGCATTTT
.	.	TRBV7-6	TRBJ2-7	CASSLGTYYEQYF	TGTGCCAGCAGCCTCGGGACATACTACGAGCAGTACTTC
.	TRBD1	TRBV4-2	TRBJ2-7	CASRETGGSYEQYF	TGTGCCAGCAGGGAAACAGGGGGCTCCTACGAGCAGTACTTC
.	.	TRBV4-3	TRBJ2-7	CASSQEAGQGNHKSYEQYF	TGCGCCAGCAGCCAAGAGGCGGGCCAGGGGAACCATAAGTCCTACGAGCAGTACTTC
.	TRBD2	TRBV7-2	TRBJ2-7	CASSLVGSGGFSYEQYF	TGTGCCAGCAGCTTAGTTGGTAGCGGGGGGTTCTCCTACGAGCAGTACTTC
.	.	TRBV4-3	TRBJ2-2	CASSQDRTGELFF	TGCGCCAGCAGCCAAGATAGAACCGGGGAGCTGTTTTTT
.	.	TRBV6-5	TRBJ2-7	CASTQGTLQYF	TGTGCCAGCACCCAGGGGACACTTCAGTACTTC
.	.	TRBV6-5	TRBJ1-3	CASRPGANSGNTIYF	TGTGCCAGCAGGCCCGGCGCAAACTCTGGAAACACCATATATTTT
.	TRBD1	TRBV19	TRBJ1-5	CASSTAGQGANQPQHF	TGTGCCAGTAGTACGGCAGGACAGGGGGCAAATCAGCCCCAGCATTTT
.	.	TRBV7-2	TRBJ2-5	CASSFPGGPKTQYF	TGTGCCAGCAGCTTCCCGGGGGGCCCGAAGACCCAGTACTTC
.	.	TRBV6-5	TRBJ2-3	CASRDTGWATDTQYF	TGTGCCAGCAGAGACACGGGATGGGCCACAGATACGCAGTATTTT
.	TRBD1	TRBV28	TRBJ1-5	CASSSLDRDGNQPQHF	TGTGCCAGCAGTTCCCTAGACAGGGATGGCAATCAGCCCCAGCATTTT
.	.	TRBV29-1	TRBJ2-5	CSVEGSLGETQYF	TGCAGCGTTGAGGGTTCCCTCGGGGAGACCCAGTACTTC
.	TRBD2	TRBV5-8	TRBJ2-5	CASSPPSLAGGPYQETQYF	TGTGCCAGCAGCCCTCCCAGCCTAGCGGGGGGCCCGTACCAAGAGACCCAGTACTTC
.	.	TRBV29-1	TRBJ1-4	CSARRGIGTTNEKLFF	TGCAGCGCCCGCCGGGGGATCGGAACAACTAATGAAAAACTGTTTTTT
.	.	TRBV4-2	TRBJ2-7	CASSQPQGRYEQYF	TGTGCCAGCAGCCAACCCCAAGGACGGTACGAGCAGTACTTC